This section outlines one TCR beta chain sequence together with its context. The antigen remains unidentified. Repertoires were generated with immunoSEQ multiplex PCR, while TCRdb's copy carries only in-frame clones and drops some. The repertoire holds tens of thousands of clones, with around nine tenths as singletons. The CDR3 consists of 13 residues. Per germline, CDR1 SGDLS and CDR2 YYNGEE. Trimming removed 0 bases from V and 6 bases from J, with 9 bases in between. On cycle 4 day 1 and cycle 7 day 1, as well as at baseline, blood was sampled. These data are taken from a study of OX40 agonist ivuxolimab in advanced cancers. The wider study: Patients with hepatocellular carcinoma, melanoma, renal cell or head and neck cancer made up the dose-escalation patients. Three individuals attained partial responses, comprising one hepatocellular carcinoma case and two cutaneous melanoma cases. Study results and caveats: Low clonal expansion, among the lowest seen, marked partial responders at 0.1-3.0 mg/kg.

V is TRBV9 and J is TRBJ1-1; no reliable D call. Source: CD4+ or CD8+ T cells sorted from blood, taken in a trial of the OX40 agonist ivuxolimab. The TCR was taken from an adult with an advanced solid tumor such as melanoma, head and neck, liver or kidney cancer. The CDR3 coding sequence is TGTGCCAGCAGCGTAGGGGGATTTGCTGAAGCTTTCTTT. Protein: CASSVGGFAEAFF.